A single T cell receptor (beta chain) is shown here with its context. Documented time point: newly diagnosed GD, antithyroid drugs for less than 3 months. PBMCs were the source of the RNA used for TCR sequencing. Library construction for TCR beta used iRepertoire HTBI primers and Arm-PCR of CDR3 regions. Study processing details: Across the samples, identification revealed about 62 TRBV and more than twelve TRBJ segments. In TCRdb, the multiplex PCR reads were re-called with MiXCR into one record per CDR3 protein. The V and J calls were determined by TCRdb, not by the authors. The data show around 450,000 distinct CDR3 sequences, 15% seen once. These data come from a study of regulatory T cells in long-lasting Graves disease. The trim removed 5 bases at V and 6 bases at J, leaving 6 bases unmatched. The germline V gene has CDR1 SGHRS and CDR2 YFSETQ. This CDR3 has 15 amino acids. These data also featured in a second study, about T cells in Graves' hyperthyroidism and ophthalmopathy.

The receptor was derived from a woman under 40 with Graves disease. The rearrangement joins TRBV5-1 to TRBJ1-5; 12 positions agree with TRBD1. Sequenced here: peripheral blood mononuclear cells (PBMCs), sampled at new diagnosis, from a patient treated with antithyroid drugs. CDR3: CASRTGTGGAQPQHF. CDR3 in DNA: TGCGCCAGCAGGACCGGGACAGGGGGCGCTCAGCCCCAGCATTTT.